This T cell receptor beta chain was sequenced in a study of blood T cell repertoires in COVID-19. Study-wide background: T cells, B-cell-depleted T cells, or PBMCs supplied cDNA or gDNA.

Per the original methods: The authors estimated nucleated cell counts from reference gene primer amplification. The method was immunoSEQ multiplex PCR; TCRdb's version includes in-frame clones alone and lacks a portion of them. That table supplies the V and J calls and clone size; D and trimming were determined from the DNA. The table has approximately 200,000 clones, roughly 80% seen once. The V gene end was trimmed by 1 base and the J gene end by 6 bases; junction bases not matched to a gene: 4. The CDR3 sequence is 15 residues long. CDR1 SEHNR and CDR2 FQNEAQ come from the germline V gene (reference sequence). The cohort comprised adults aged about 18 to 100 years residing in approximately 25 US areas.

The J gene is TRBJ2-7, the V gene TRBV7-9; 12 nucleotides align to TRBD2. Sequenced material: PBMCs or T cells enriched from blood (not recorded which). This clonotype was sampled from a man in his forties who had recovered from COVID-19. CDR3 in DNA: TGTGCCAGCAGCTTAGATTTGACTAGCGGGAGCGAGCAGTACTTC. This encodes CASSLDLTSGSEQYF.